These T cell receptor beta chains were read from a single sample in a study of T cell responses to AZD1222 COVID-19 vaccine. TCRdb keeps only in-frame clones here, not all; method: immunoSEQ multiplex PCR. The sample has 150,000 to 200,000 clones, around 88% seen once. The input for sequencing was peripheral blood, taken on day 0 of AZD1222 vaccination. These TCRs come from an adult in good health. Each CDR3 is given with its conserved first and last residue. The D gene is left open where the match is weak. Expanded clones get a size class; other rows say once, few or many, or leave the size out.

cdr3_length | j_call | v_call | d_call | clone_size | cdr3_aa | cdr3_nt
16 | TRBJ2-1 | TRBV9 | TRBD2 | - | CASSVLLAGAHNEQFF | TGTGCCAGCAGCGTTCTACTAGCGGGAGCCCACAATGAGCAGTTCTTC
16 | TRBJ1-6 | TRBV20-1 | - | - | CSASRRASSYNSPLHF | TGCAGTGCTAGTCGGAGGGCGAGCTCCTATAATTCACCCCTCCACTTT
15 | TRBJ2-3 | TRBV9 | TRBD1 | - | CASSLGTGYTDTQYF | TGTGCCAGCAGCCTCGGGACAGGGTATACAGATACGCAGTATTTT
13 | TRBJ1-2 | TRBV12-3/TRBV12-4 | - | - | CASSQGLSSGYTF | TGTGCCAGCAGCCAGGGTTTGAGTTCTGGCTACACCTTC
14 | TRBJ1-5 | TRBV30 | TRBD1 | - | CAWSAGTVNQPQHF | TGTGCCTGGAGTGCCGGGACAGTTAATCAGCCCCAGCATTTT
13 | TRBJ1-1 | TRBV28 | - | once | CASSSRIREEAFF | TGTGCCAGCAGTTCGCGGATTAGAGAAGAAGCTTTCTTT
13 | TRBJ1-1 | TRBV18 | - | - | CASSEDRNTEAFF | TGTGCCAGCTCAGAGGACCGGAACACTGAAGCTTTCTTT
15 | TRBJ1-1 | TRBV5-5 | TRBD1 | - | CASSLGQGGNTEAFF | TGTGCCAGCAGCTTGGGACAGGGAGGAAACACTGAAGCTTTCTTT
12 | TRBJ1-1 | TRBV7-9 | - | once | CASSLGLSEAFF | TGTGCCAGCAGCTTAGGTCTATCTGAAGCTTTCTTT
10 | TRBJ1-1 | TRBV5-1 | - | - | CASSNTEAFF | TGCGCCAGCAGTAATACTGAAGCTTTCTTT
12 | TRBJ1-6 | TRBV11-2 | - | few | CASSIEGLPLHF | TGTGCCAGCAGCATAGAGGGACTACCCCTCCACTTT
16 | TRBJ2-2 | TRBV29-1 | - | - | CSVEEGVRGDTGELFF | TGCAGCGTTGAAGAAGGGGTGAGGGGGGACACCGGGGAGCTGTTTTTT
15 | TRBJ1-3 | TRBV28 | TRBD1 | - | CASSFGRGLMDTIYF | TGTGCCAGCAGTTTTGGCAGGGGGCTTATGGACACCATATATTTT
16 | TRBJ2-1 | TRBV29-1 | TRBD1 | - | CSVDPGQATGYNEQFF | TGCAGCGTTGACCCGGGACAGGCCACGGGCTACAATGAGCAGTTCTTC
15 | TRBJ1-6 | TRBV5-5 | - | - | CASSRGWAGDSPLHF | TGTGCCAGCAGCCGGGGTTGGGCTGGGGATTCACCCCTCCACTTT
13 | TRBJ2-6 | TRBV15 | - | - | CATGAPGANVLTF | TGTGCCACCGGCGCTCCTGGGGCCAACGTCCTGACTTTC
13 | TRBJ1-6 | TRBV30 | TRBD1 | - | CAWRTGENSPLHF | TGTGCCTGGAGGACAGGGGAAAATTCACCCCTCCACTTT
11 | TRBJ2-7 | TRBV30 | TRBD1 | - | CASRTGGEQYF | TGTGCCTCTCGGACAGGGGGGGAGCAGTACTTC
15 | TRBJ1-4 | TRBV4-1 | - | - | CASSQPTGTNEKLFF | TGCGCCAGCAGCCAACCAACAGGGACTAATGAAAAACTGTTTTTT
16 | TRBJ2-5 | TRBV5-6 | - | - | CASSLPGRVLGETQYF | TGTGCCAGCAGCTTACCGGGAAGGGTTTTGGGAGAGACCCAGTACTTC
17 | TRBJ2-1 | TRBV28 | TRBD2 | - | CASSSLGLAVEAGEQFF | TGTGCCAGCAGTTCCCTTGGACTAGCGGTAGAGGCGGGTGAGCAGTTCTTC
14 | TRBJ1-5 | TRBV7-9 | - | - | CASSLAGVNQPQHF | TGTGCCAGCAGCTTAGCGGGGGTTAATCAGCCCCAGCATTTT
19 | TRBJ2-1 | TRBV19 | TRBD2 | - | CASSIGRAGGGSSYNEQFF | TGTGCCAGTAGTATAGGACGAGCGGGAGGTGGGAGCTCCTACAATGAGCAGTTCTTC
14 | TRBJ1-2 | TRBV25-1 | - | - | CASSELRGLYGYTF | TGTGCCAGCAGTGAATTGAGAGGCCTCTATGGCTACACCTTC
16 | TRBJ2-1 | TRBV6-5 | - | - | CASSSHPTGAYNEQFF | TGTGCCAGCAGTTCCCACCCTACGGGGGCCTACAATGAGCAGTTCTTC
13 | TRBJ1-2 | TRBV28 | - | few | CASNKGGGYGYTF | TGTGCCTCCAACAAGGGGGGAGGCTATGGCTACACCTTC
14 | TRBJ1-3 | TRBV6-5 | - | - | CASILMKGGNTIYF | TGTGCCAGCATTTTGATGAAGGGGGGAAACACCATATATTTT
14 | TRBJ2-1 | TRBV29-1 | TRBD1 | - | CSAESNDRANEQFF | TGCAGCGCCGAAAGTAACGACAGGGCCAATGAGCAGTTCTTC
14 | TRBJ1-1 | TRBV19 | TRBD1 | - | CASSARQGGTEAFF | TGTGCCAGTAGTGCGCGACAGGGGGGCACTGAAGCTTTCTTT
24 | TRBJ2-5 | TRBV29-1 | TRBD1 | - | CSVPPGQGARIMTYGVGGQETQYF | TGCAGCGTCCCCCCGGGACAGGGGGCAAGGATTATGACGTACGGTGTGGGTGGACAAGAGACCCAGTACTTC
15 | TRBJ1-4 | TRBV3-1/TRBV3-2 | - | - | CASSEPGLAKGKLFF | TGTGCCAGCAGCGAGCCGGGCCTTGCGAAAGGAAAACTGTTTTTT
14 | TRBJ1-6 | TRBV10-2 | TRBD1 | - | CATKTGAFNSPLHF | TGCGCCACCAAGACAGGGGCCTTTAATTCACCCCTCCACTTT
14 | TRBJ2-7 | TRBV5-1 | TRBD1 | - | CASSRRDSSYEQYF | TGCGCCAGCAGCCGCCGGGACAGCTCCTACGAGCAGTACTTC
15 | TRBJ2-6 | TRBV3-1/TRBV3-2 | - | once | CASSPLGLGANVLTF | TGTGCCAGCAGCCCCCTCGGGTTAGGGGCCAACGTCCTGACTTTC
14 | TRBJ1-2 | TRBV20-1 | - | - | CSASLARTNYGYTF | TGCAGTGCTAGTCTGGCACGAACTAACTATGGCTACACCTTC
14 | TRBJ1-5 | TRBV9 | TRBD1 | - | CASSSGTGYQPQHF | TGTGCCAGCAGCTCCGGGACAGGGTACCAGCCCCAGCATTTT
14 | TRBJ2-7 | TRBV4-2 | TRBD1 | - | CASSQGDRGGEQYF | TGTGCCAGCAGCCAAGGCGACAGGGGGGGCGAGCAGTACTTC
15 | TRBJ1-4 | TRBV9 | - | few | CASSPTSVPAGKLFF | TGTGCCAGCAGTCCCACCTCGGTACCTGCTGGGAAACTGTTTTTT
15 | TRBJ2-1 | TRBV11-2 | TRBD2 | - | CASSRSGGAFDEQFF | TGTGCCAGCAGCCGAAGCGGGGGGGCTTTTGATGAGCAGTTCTTC
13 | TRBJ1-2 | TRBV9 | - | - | CASSDDAPGGYTF | TGTGCCAGCAGCGATGACGCGCCGGGGGGCTACACCTTC
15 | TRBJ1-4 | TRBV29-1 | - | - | CSVDLGMSTNEKLFF | TGCAGCGTTGATCTGGGGATGTCAACTAATGAAAAACTGTTTTTT
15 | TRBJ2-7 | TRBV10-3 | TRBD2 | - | CAISAAGGGSYEQYF | TGTGCCATCAGTGCGGCGGGGGGGGGCTCCTACGAGCAGTACTTC
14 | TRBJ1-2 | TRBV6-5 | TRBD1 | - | CASSPKGGRDGYTF | TGTGCCAGCAGTCCTAAAGGGGGCAGGGATGGCTACACCTTC
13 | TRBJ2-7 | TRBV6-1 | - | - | CASSERGDDEQYF | TGTGCCAGCAGTGAACGCGGGGACGACGAGCAGTACTTC
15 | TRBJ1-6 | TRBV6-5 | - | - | CASSRLGTYNSPLHF | TGTGCCAGCAGCCGACTCGGGACTTATAATTCACCCCTCCACTTT
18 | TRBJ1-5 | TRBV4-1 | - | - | CASSQRGGGPLSNQPQHF | TGCGCCAGCAGCCAGAGAGGGGGGGGGCCCCTTAGCAATCAGCCCCAGCATTTT
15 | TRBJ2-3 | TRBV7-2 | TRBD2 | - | CASSSSGGATDTQYF | TGTGCCAGCAGCTCGAGCGGGGGGGCAACAGATACGCAGTATTTT
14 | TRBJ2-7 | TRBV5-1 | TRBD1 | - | CASSPQGARYEQYF | TGCGCCAGCAGCCCACAGGGGGCGCGGTACGAGCAGTACTTC
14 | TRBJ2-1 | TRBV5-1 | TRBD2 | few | CASSPIAGNNEQFF | TGCGCCAGCAGCCCTATAGCGGGGAACAATGAGCAGTTCTTC
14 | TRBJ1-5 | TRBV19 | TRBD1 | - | CASRTGTSNQPQHF | TGTGCCTCCCGGACAGGGACTAGCAATCAGCCCCAGCATTTT
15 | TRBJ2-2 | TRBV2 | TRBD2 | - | CASRRLAGYTGELFF | TGTGCCTCCCGGCGACTAGCGGGGTACACCGGGGAGCTGTTTTTT
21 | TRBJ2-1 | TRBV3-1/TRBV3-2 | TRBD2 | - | CASSQKPPGGLAGVRYNEQFF | TGTGCCAGCAGCCAGAAGCCCCCTGGGGGGCTAGCGGGGGTTCGCTACAATGAGCAGTTCTTC
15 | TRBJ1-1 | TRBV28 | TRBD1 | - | CASRPRTGWDTEAFF | TGTGCCAGCAGGCCCCGGACAGGGTGGGACACTGAAGCTTTCTTT